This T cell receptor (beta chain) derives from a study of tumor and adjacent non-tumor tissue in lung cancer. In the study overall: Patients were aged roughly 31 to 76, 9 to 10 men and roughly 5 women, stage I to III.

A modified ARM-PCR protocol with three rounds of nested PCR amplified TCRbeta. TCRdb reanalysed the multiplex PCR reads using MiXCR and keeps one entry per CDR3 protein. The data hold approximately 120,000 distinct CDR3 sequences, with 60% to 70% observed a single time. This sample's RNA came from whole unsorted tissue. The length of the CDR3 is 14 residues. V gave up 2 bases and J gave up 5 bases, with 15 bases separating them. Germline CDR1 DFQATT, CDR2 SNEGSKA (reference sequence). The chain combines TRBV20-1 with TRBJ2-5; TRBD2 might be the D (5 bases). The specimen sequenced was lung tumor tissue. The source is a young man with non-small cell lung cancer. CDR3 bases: TGCAGTGCTAGAATCGGGCTAGCTGCCGAGACCCAGTACTTC. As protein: CSARIGLAAETQYF.